The rows below give T cell receptor beta chains drawn from one sample of a study of T cell repertoires in cytomegalovirus infection. A single record per CDR3 protein comes from TCRdb applying MiXCR to the reads. The sample carries 160,000 or so distinct CDR3 sequences, roughly a quarter recorded once. Sequenced: PBMCs. Every receptor here comes from a human donor in good health (CMV status not recorded). Some clones in this sample may be carry-over from other donors' samples. Both conserved end residues are trimmed from each CDR3.

v_gene | CDR3aa
TRBV7-2 | ASSTPTGGGPYGYT
TRBV5-5 | ASSPRPVLNTEAF
TRBV6-5 | ASSYGSGGGYEQY
TRBV7-2 | ASSPEGHLLRGYT
TRBV7-8 | ASSPQGNQPQH
TRBV13 | ASSFPGPHYEQY
TRBV29-1 | SVGTAMNTEAF
TRBV12-3/TRBV12-4 | ASSPRDGRFSGNTIY
TRBV12-3/TRBV12-4 | ASSYGVYEQY
TRBV28 | ASSRAGVGEQY
TRBV6-6 | ASSLRDDDEQF
TRBV5-1 | ASSLFLAGQDTQY